The entry that follows covers one TCR beta chain sequence. Its cognate antigen is unknown. These data belong to a study of cytomegalovirus exposure and HLA in healthy donors. Points from the study as a whole: Donors belonging to an Asian-associated ancestry cluster reportedly showed fewer N-insertions in productive TCRs than the roughly 670-donor mean, according to what a later analysis found.

Primers included in the PCR were 60 Vbeta and 13 Jbeta primers. Assay used: immunoSEQ multiplex PCR; TCRdb lists only in-frame clones, some missing. The sample records about 100,000 clones, under 80% being singletons. V was clipped by 2 bases and J by 10 bases, with 12 bases between them. Germline assignment: CDR1 GTSNPN and CDR2 SVGIG (reference sequence). The CDR3 sequence is 13 residues long. The sequence was collected from a woman under 30 in good health and CMV-seropositive. The sequencing input was PBMCs. The chain uses TRBV30 and TRBJ1-6; D is ambiguous. The CDR3 region is CAWSFGGNSPLHF. CDR3 bases: TGTGCCTGGAGTTTTGGAGGGAACTCACCCCTCCACTTT.